Presented here are 32 T cell receptor beta chains from one specimen sequenced in a study of esophageal squamous cell carcinoma under preoperative chemotherapy. Noted time point: before preoperative PTX-NDP chemotherapy. Via MiXCR, TCRdb re-called the PCR reads, giving one row per CDR3 protein. Among more than 10,000 distinct CDR3 sequences listed, almost 55% were seen once. The sample here was taken from a patient given preoperative chemotherapy. The receptors were sampled from a human donor with esophageal squamous cell carcinoma. The donor label of this sample is uncertain.

Concerning this clonotype itself: Germline is not matched at one junction end, which may reflect a read error. The rearrangement links TRBV6-1 to TRBJ2-3; 9 nucleotides match TRBD2. The CDR3 has 15 amino acids. Germline lookup yields CDR1 MNHNS and CDR2 SASEGT. CDR3 region: CARSEQASGADTQYF. In nucleotides, the CDR3 is TGTGCCAGGAGTGAACAGGCTAGCGGGGCAGATACGCAGTACTTT.

Relative to its sample, this clonotype is medium-sized. The chain recombines TRBV6-1 with TRBJ2-2; 8 bases line up with TRBD1. Per the germline V gene, CDR1 is MNHNS and CDR2 is SASEGT. The CDR3 is 15 residues long. V shed 6 bases and J 2 bases; nucleotides not matched to a gene: 5. The CDR3 reads CASRPGTGNTGELFF. Here the CDR3 DNA reads TGTGCCAGCAGACCCGGGACAGGCAACACCGGGGAGCTGTTTTTT.

The chain carries TRBV10-1 and TRBJ2-1; D unresolved. TRBJ2-5 matches the DNA end more closely, so the J call is doubtful. Germline-derived CDR1 and CDR2 are WNHNN and SYGVQD (reference sequence). This CDR3 contains 13 residues. The CDR3 DNA reads as TGCGCCAGCAGTGAGCCTTCGAGCAGGTCCCAGTACTTC. It yields the protein CASSEPSSRSQYF.

The V call is TRBV6-1, the J call TRBJ2-1; D is perhaps TRBD1 (5 bases). Germline lookup yields CDR1 MNHNS and CDR2 SASEGT. The CDR3 consists of 15 residues. Trimming pared 3 bases from V and 9 bases from J, leaving 18 bases between. CDR3 sequence reads: CASSEAWGESGEQFF. The CDR3, as DNA: TGTGCCAGCAGTGAGGCTTGGGGCGAATCGGGTGAGCAGTTCTTC.

This clonotype came up many times. The gene calls are TRBV12-3 or TRBV12-4 and TRBJ2-5; perhaps TRBD1 as D (6 bases). The CDR3 loop spans 13 amino acids. Trimming stripped 7 bases from V and 3 bases from J, with 12 bases between. The chain's CDR3 is CASTSTGKETQYF. In nucleotides, the CDR3 is TGTGCCAGCACCTCAACAGGGAAAGAGACCCAGTACTTC.

For this clonotype: The junction differs from germline at one of its ends, possibly a read error. V is TRBV6-4 and J is TRBJ2-4, with 9 nucleotides matching TRBD1. CDR1 and CDR2 from the germline V gene are MRHNA and SNTAGT. This CDR3 has 15 amino acids. The CDR3 sequence: CASSASTGGTNTQYF. Here the CDR3 DNA reads TGTGCCAGCAGTGCCTCGACAGGGGGGACAAACACGCAGTATTTC.

This clonotype was seen more than once but under ten times. The rearrangement links TRBV7-6 to TRBJ2-3; 15 bases map to TRBD2. The length of the CDR3 is 18 residues. From germline, CDR1 is SGHVS and CDR2 FNYEAQ. Trimming removed 5 bases from V and 3 bases from J; junction bases left unmatched: 9. In nucleotides, the CDR3 is TGTGCCAGCAGCCAAGGACTAGCGGGAGGGCAGCGGACAGATACGCAGTATTTT. It encodes CASSQGLAGGQRTDTQYF.

With respect to this clonotype: The junction and the germline gene differ at one end; a read error may be behind it. The genes are TRBV6-1 and TRBJ2-4, with D possibly being TRBD1 (5 bases). CDR3 length: 15 residues. Germline V lookup: CDR1 MNHNS, CDR2 SASEGT. CDR3 sequence reads: CASSVGMWGKDTQYF. The DNA for the CDR3 is TGTGCCAGCAGTGTGGGTATGTGGGGCAAAGATACGCAGTATTTC.

The chain links TRBV27 to TRBJ2-5; no reliable D call. Judging by the DNA end, TRBJ2-1 fits better; the J call may be wrong. This CDR3 comprises 18 residues. Germline assignment: CDR1 MNHEY and CDR2 SMNVEV (reference sequence). CDR3 region: CASSLSIIEDPSYNEQFF. CDR3 sequence (DNA): TGTGCCAGCAGTTTGAGCATTATTGAGGACCCTTCCTACAATGAGCAGTTCTTC.

This clonotype was seen a few times. The V gene is TRBV6-1, the J gene TRBJ1-5, with D possibly being TRBD1 (6 bases). The V end lost 0 bases, the J end lost 7 bases, and 10 bases lay between the germline ends. CDR1 is MNHNS, CDR2 SASEGT, per germline. The CDR3 length is 14 residues. In nucleotides, the CDR3 is TGTGCCAGCAGTGAAGCTTCACAGGGACAGCCCCAGCATTTT. As protein: CASSEASQGQPQHF.

The chain couples TRBV6-5 to TRBJ2-5; D might be TRBD1 or TRBD2, each matching 6 bases. Germline loops: CDR1 MNHEY, CDR2 SVGAGI. The CDR3 length is 15 residues. V shed 6 bases and J shed 11 bases, with 25 bases lying between them. The CDR3, as DNA: TGTGCCAGCAGGTATCAACTAGCAGGGGCCAATGAGCAGTACTTC. Protein sequence: CASRYQLAGANEQYF.

About this clonotype itself: One junction end disagrees with the germline gene, perhaps due to a read error. This sequence joins TRBV6-1 and TRBJ2-4; D is perhaps TRBD2 (6 bases). The CDR3 runs 16 residues. The V gene's germline CDR1 is MNHNS and CDR2 SASEGT. CDR3 DNA: TGTGCCAGCCGTGAATCGGGGGTGTGCGCCAAAGACATTCAGTACTTC. This encodes CASRESGVCAKDIQYF.

Of note for this clonotype: The junction does not match germline at one end; this may be a read error. The chain carries TRBV6-1 and TRBJ2-5; possibly TRBD1 for D (6 bases). The CDR3 is 16 residues long. Germline lookup yields CDR1 MNHNS and CDR2 SASEGT. The CDR3 sequence is CASRGFGGRDQDTQYF. CDR3 sequence (DNA): TGTGCCAGCAGGGGGTTTGGGGGCCGCGACCAAGATACCCAGTACTTC.

In its sample, this clonotype was seen once. Its ends do not fully match the called genes, so a read error is possible. The V call is TRBV6-1, the J call TRBJ2-3; D might be TRBD2 (6 bases). The CDR3 runs to 16 residues. Germline CDR1 is MNHNS and CDR2 is SASEGT. This chain's CDR3 is CASRELGGSDTNTQYF. CDR3 DNA sequence: TGTGCCAGCCGTGAATTGGGGGGAAGCGACACAAACACGCAGTATTTT.

The rearrangement joins TRBV6-1 to TRBJ2-3; D possibly uses TRBD1 or TRBD2 (5 bases each). The assigned J gene may be wrong: the sequence end matches TRBJ2-7 better. The CDR3 sequence is 15 residues long. Germline V gene data show CDR1 as MNHNS and CDR2 as SASEGT. The CDR3 region has the DNA TGTGCCAGCAGTGTAGGGGACGTGGAGACAGATACGCAGTACTTC. This translates into CASSVGDVETDTQYF.

This chain uses TRBV6-5 with TRBJ2-2; TRBD2 might be the D (5 bases). The J call may be in error: the DNA end matches TRBJ2-3 better. The CDR3 covers 15 residues. Germline V gene data show CDR1 as MNHEY and CDR2 as SVGAGI. The CDR3 nucleotides are TGTGCCCGCATTCTCGTGGCTTTGAGCACCGGGGAGCAGTATTTT. Residues: CARILVALSTGEQYF.

This clonotype was seen at least ten times. This chain uses TRBV7-2 with TRBJ2-1; possibly TRBD2 for D (6 bases). The J call may not be correct, given that the DNA end is closer to TRBJ2-5. The CDR3 covers 13 residues. Germline V gene lookup returns CDR1 SGHTA and CDR2 FQGNSA. CDR3 DNA: TGTGCCAGCAGCCGGGACTGGAAAGAGACCCAGTACTTC. Protein sequence: CASSRDWKETQYF.

V gene TRBV4-1 combines with J gene TRBJ2-7, with D possibly matching TRBD2 (6 bases). CDR1 is MGHRA, CDR2 YSYEKL, per germline. Deletions cut 7 bases from V and 5 bases from J, with 18 bases between. The CDR3 length is 14 residues. In DNA form, the CDR3 reads TGCGCCAGCACCCCTGGGTTAGGCGGGGACGAGCAGTACTTC. Translation: CASTPGLGGDEQYF.

In its sample, this clonotype is large (0.1 to 1%). One junction end disagrees with the germline gene, perhaps due to a read error. This chain joins TRBV6-1 and TRBJ2-1; perhaps TRBD1 as D (6 bases). The tail of the sequence fits TRBJ2-7 better, so the J call may be wrong. There are 16 residues in the CDR3. The germline CDR1 and CDR2 sequences are MNHNS and SASEGT. The CDR3 DNA reads TGTGCCAGCACTGAAGGGTTCGGGGACACGTCCTACGAGCAGTACTTC. Translation gives CASTEGFGDTSYEQYF.

On this clonotype: One junction end disagrees with the germline gene, perhaps due to a read error. J is TRBJ2-4 and V is TRBV10-1; possibly TRBD1 for D (5 bases). The CDR3 has 14 amino acids. Germline loops: CDR1 WNHNN, CDR2 SYGVQD (reference sequence). CDR3 DNA: TGCGCCAGCAGGGGGCTGTCAGCCAAAAATACTCAGTATTTC. Translation gives CASRGLSAKNTQYF.

V and J are TRBV6-1 and TRBJ2-1; D remains unclear. Near its end, the DNA agrees better with TRBJ2-5, so the J call may be wrong. Germline loops: CDR1 MNHNS, CDR2 SASEGT. CDR3 size: 16 residues. The chain's CDR3 is CASSEGVRTGQETQYF. The CDR3 coding sequence is TGTGCCAGCAGTGAAGGAGTCAGGACGGGCCAGGAGACCCAGTACTTC.

Points on this clonotype: At one of its ends the junction is not consistent with the germline gene, which may arise from a read error. The V call is TRBV7-2, the J call TRBJ2-4, with 10 nucleotides matching TRBD2. Germline V lookup: CDR1 SGHTA, CDR2 FQGNSA. This CDR3 is 16 amino acids long. CDR3 sequence reads: CASRQRGGLAKKIQYF. CDR3 sequence (DNA): TGTGCCAGCAGGCAGCGGGGGGGGCTAGCCAAAAAGATTCAGTACTTC.

By share, this clonotype counts as medium-sized (0.01 to 0.1%). The chain joins TRBV6-1 to TRBJ2-3, with TRBD1 matching 8 bases. This CDR3 is 15 amino acids long. Looked up from germline, CDR1 is MNHNS and CDR2 is SASEGT. Trimming removed 6 bases from V and 1 base from J; junction bases left unmatched: 6. The CDR3 protein is CASSPTGAGTDTQYF. The DNA of the CDR3 is TGTGCCAGCAGCCCGACAGGGGCTGGCACAGATACGCAGTATTTT.

The chain joins TRBV6-1 to TRBJ2-2; 9 nucleotides match TRBD2. After removal of 7 bases from V and 2 bases from J, the junction contained 2 bases not matched to a gene. This CDR3 has 14 amino acids. Germline V gene sequence: CDR1 MNHNS, CDR2 SASEGT. Written as DNA, the CDR3 is TGTGCCAGCACTAGCGGGACCAACACCGGGGAGCTGTTTTTT. As protein: CASTSGTNTGELFF.

Regarding this clonotype: The CDR3 ends on some other residue instead of the conserved phenylalanine or tryptophan, so this is likely a read error. The DNA is left out, because the CDR3 cannot be placed on it with certainty; the CDR3 is given as TCRdb lists it. CDR3 sequence: CASSYVDRGGEQYFGA. V is TRBV6-5 and J is TRBJ2-1; the table's D gene call, TRBD1, was not cross checked with the DNA. The CDR3 has 16 amino acids, counting both end residues. Germline V gene sequence: CDR1 MNHEY, CDR2 SVGAGI.

Remarks on this clonotype: A read error may account for a junction end that differs from germline. This chain connects TRBV6-1 to TRBJ2-3, with D unresolved. The germline V gene has CDR1 MNHNS and CDR2 SASEGT. This CDR3 is 16 amino acids long. CDR3 amino acids: CASSEFWGSDPDTQYF. The CDR3 DNA follows: TGTGCCAGCAGTGAATTTTGGGGAAGCGACCCAGATACGCAGTATTTC.

The chain couples TRBV7-2 to TRBJ1-6; D is uncertain. Per the germline V gene, CDR1 is SGHTA and CDR2 is FQGNSA. This CDR3 comprises 11 residues. V lost 5 bases, J lost 14 bases, and 10 bases lay in between. The CDR3 DNA is TGTGCCAGCAGCCCCGAATCAACCCTCCACTTT. This sequence encodes CASSPESTLHF.

This clonotype was recorded a few times. The J gene is TRBJ2-3, the V gene TRBV20-1; TRBD2 aligns across 8 bases. With V trimmed by 3 bases and J by 5 bases, 7 bases remained unmatched. The CDR3 runs to 14 residues. Germline V lookup: CDR1 DFQATT, CDR2 SNEGSKA (reference sequence). This CDR3 reads CSASGGVVLDTQYF. The CDR3 bases are TGCAGTGCTAGCGGGGGGGTGGTGTTAGATACGCAGTATTTT.

A remark on this clonotype: Relative to the germline gene, one junction end is altered; a read error may explain this. The CDR3 DNA reads TGTGCCAGCAGACCCGGGGCTGTGGCCAAAGATACGCAGTTTTTT. It is translated as CASRPGAVAKDTQFF. V gene TRBV6-1 combines with J gene TRBJ2-3; D possibly matches TRBD1 or TRBD2 (5 bases each). Germline V gives CDR1 MNHNS, CDR2 SASEGT. The CDR3 contains 15 residues.

This clonotype is large (0.1 to 1%) within its sample. The chain is built from TRBV6-2 or TRBV6-3 and TRBJ2-1; D not certain. CDR1 and CDR2 (germline): MNHEY, SVGEGT. The CDR3 totals 11 residues. V was trimmed by 2 bases and J by 10 bases, leaving 6 bases between them. This chain's CDR3 is CASSYGYEQFF. In DNA, the CDR3 is TGTGCCAGCAGTTACGGGTACGAGCAGTTCTTC.

The genes are TRBV6-8 and TRBJ2-5; no reliable D call. V was cut by 11 bases and J by 1 base, with 11 bases left in between. This CDR3 contains 12 residues. Germline CDR1 MNHGY, CDR2 SAAAGT. The CDR3 bases are TGTGCCGGGTTCAGAGGCCAAGAGACCCAGTACTTC. Translation gives CAGFRGQETQYF.

Written as DNA, the CDR3 is TGTGCCAGCAGTTACGAAGGGAGAGGGTACAATGAGCAGTTCTTC. This gives the protein CASSYEGRGYNEQFF. The chain carries TRBV6-2 or TRBV6-3 and TRBJ2-3, with D possibly being TRBD2 (5 bases). The DNA end favors TRBJ2-1, so the J call may be wrong. This CDR3 comprises 15 residues. CDR1 and CDR2 (germline): MNHEY, SVGEGT.